This is a list of T cell receptor beta chains from one sample in a study of T cell responses to AZD1222 COVID-19 vaccine. Profiled with immunoSEQ multiplex PCR; TCRdb holds only in-frame clones, not every one. The sample includes 100,000 to 150,000 clones, roughly 89% of them seen just once. Sample: peripheral blood, taken 28 days after the second AZD1222 dose. The source is an adult who received the AZD1222 COVID-19 vaccine. CDR3s include the opening cysteine and the closing phenylalanine or tryptophan. Fields, in order: clone size, D gene, V gene, J gene, CDR3 protein. D genes are given only for firm matches. Clone size is given for some rows only: seen once, a few or many times, or a class if the clone is expanded.

abundance: -
d_gene: -
v_gene: TRBV6-6
j_gene: TRBJ2-1
CDR3aa: CASSYRASRFPNEQFF

abundance: once
d_gene: -
v_gene: TRBV27
j_gene: TRBJ1-1
CDR3aa: CASSLSRRNTEAFF

abundance: -
d_gene: TRBD1
v_gene: TRBV3-1/TRBV3-2
j_gene: TRBJ1-4
CDR3aa: CASSQRQGQDEKLFF

abundance: -
d_gene: -
v_gene: TRBV28
j_gene: TRBJ2-6
CDR3aa: CASTSTGLGANVLTF

abundance: -
d_gene: TRBD1
v_gene: TRBV5-1
j_gene: TRBJ1-5
CDR3aa: CASSPGQGNQPQHF

abundance: -
d_gene: TRBD2
v_gene: TRBV11-3
j_gene: TRBJ2-1
CDR3aa: CASSFLAGGPNEQFF

abundance: -
d_gene: -
v_gene: TRBV7-2
j_gene: TRBJ2-1
CDR3aa: CASSLAAGLQYNEQFF

abundance: -
d_gene: TRBD1
v_gene: TRBV2
j_gene: TRBJ1-5
CDR3aa: CASRRDRDQPQHF

abundance: -
d_gene: -
v_gene: TRBV27
j_gene: TRBJ1-5
CDR3aa: CASSLLRGNQPQHF

abundance: -
d_gene: -
v_gene: TRBV7-9
j_gene: TRBJ2-3
CDR3aa: CASSIGTDTQYF

abundance: -
d_gene: -
v_gene: TRBV5-1
j_gene: TRBJ2-3
CDR3aa: CASSLVTASTDTQYF

abundance: -
d_gene: -
v_gene: TRBV29-1
j_gene: TRBJ2-5
CDR3aa: CSVGSGVETQYF

abundance: -
d_gene: TRBD1
v_gene: TRBV10-3
j_gene: TRBJ2-1
CDR3aa: CAISRDRGLFF

abundance: -
d_gene: -
v_gene: TRBV7-9
j_gene: TRBJ1-4
CDR3aa: CASSLGGANEKLFF

abundance: -
d_gene: -
v_gene: TRBV5-5
j_gene: TRBJ2-7
CDR3aa: CASSLLSDFDYEQYF

abundance: -
d_gene: TRBD2
v_gene: TRBV12-3/TRBV12-4
j_gene: TRBJ2-1
CDR3aa: CASRLAGYNEQFF

abundance: -
d_gene: TRBD1
v_gene: TRBV7-9
j_gene: TRBJ2-5
CDR3aa: CASSSLGQGPSQETQYF

abundance: -
d_gene: TRBD1
v_gene: TRBV15
j_gene: TRBJ2-7
CDR3aa: CATSRDLGQGYEQYF

abundance: few
d_gene: -
v_gene: TRBV9
j_gene: TRBJ1-2
CDR3aa: CASSVRKTGSYGYTF

abundance: -
d_gene: -
v_gene: TRBV19
j_gene: TRBJ1-5
CDR3aa: CASSGRGGLGNQPQHF

abundance: -
d_gene: -
v_gene: TRBV24-1
j_gene: TRBJ2-1
CDR3aa: CATSDRAGTYNEQFF

abundance: -
d_gene: -
v_gene: TRBV19
j_gene: TRBJ1-5
CDR3aa: CASSTQTGINQPQHF

abundance: -
d_gene: TRBD2
v_gene: TRBV28
j_gene: TRBJ2-2
CDR3aa: CASGGENTGELFF

abundance: -
d_gene: TRBD2
v_gene: TRBV5-6
j_gene: TRBJ2-7
CDR3aa: CASSSYSGGAIYSYEQYF

abundance: -
d_gene: -
v_gene: TRBV9
j_gene: TRBJ1-1
CDR3aa: CASSPSTGPTEAFF

abundance: -
d_gene: -
v_gene: TRBV6-2/TRBV6-3
j_gene: TRBJ2-3
CDR3aa: CASSYGQRGTQYF

abundance: -
d_gene: TRBD1
v_gene: TRBV5-4
j_gene: TRBJ1-1
CDR3aa: CASSLGQGAMDRREAFF

abundance: -
d_gene: -
v_gene: TRBV24-1
j_gene: TRBJ2-1
CDR3aa: CATSDSRPKRLGEQFF

abundance: -
d_gene: -
v_gene: TRBV28
j_gene: TRBJ2-3
CDR3aa: CASSPRRPRTDTQYF

abundance: -
d_gene: -
v_gene: TRBV12-3/TRBV12-4
j_gene: TRBJ1-2
CDR3aa: CASSLGGSYGYTF

abundance: -
d_gene: TRBD2
v_gene: TRBV7-9
j_gene: TRBJ2-7
CDR3aa: CASSLSGGDEQYF

abundance: -
d_gene: -
v_gene: TRBV19
j_gene: TRBJ1-4
CDR3aa: CASMDFGSSEKLFF

abundance: -
d_gene: TRBD1
v_gene: TRBV24-1
j_gene: TRBJ2-5
CDR3aa: CATSDSTGALTQYF

abundance: -
d_gene: TRBD2
v_gene: TRBV7-3
j_gene: TRBJ2-7
CDR3aa: CASSLVLAGVGEQYF

abundance: once
d_gene: -
v_gene: TRBV30
j_gene: TRBJ1-5
CDR3aa: CAWSGAGTVNQPQHF

abundance: -
d_gene: -
v_gene: TRBV6-5
j_gene: TRBJ1-4
CDR3aa: CASSSPGEKLFF

abundance: -
d_gene: -
v_gene: TRBV7-9
j_gene: TRBJ2-3
CDR3aa: CASSLGGTDTQYF

abundance: -
d_gene: -
v_gene: TRBV15
j_gene: TRBJ1-1
CDR3aa: CATSRGGVKQSTEAFF

abundance: -
d_gene: TRBD1
v_gene: TRBV24-1
j_gene: TRBJ2-3
CDR3aa: CATSGQGGTDTQYF

abundance: -
d_gene: -
v_gene: TRBV7-8
j_gene: TRBJ2-5
CDR3aa: CASSSYPGETQYF

abundance: -
d_gene: TRBD1
v_gene: TRBV7-8
j_gene: TRBJ1-5
CDR3aa: CASSMDRGQQPQHF